This record concerns one TCR beta chain sequence. PCR was performed using 60 Vbeta and 13 Jbeta primers. Produced via immunoSEQ multiplex PCR; TCRdb's table is partial and in-frame only. The data show some 200,000 clones, with about four fifths seen just once and 2.9% held by the top ten. CDR3 length equals 15 residues. The germline V gene encodes CDR1 MNHEY and CDR2 SVGAGI. With 2 bases removed from V and 0 bases from J, the gap between germline ends came to 11 bases. The source of the sample is a study of cytomegalovirus exposure and HLA in healthy donors. This rearrangement joins TRBV6-5 to TRBJ2-7; possible D gene TRBD1, 6 bases. This clonotype originated in a female donor in good health and CMV-seronegative. Sequencing was done on a sample of PBMCs. The CDR3 spells CASSYKTGVSYEQYF. CDR3 DNA sequence: TGTGCCAGCAGTTACAAGACAGGCGTCTCCTACGAGCAGTACTTC.